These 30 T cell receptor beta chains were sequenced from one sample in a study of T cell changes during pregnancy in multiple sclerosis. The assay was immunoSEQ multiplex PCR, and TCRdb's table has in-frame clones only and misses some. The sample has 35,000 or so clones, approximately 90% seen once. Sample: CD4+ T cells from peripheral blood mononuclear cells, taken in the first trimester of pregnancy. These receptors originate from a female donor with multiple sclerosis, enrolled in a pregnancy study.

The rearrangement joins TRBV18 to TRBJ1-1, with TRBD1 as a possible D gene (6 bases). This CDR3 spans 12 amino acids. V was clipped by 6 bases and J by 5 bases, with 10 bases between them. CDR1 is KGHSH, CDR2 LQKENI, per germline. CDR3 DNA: TGTGCCAGCTCGGATACAGGGACTGAAGCTTTCTTT. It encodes CASSDTGTEAFF. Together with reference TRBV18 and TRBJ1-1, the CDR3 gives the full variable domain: NAGVMQNPRHLVRRRGQEARLRCSPMKGHSHVYWYRQLPEEGLKFMVYLQKENIIDESGMPKERFSAEFPKEGPSILRIQQVVRGDSAAYFCASSDTGTEAFFGQGTRLTVV.

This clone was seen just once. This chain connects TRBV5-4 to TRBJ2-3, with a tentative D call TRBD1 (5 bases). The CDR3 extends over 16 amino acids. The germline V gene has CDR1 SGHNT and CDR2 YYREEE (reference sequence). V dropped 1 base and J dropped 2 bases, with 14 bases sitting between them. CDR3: CASSLSRTQTTDTQYF. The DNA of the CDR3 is TGTGCCAGCAGCTTGTCAAGGACACAAACCACAGATACGCAGTATTTT.

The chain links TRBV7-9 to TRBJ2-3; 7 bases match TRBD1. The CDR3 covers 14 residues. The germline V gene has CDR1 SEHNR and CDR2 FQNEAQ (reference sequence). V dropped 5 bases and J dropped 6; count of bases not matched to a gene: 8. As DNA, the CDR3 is TGTGCCAGCAGCCAGGGGGTGAGGGCGGATACGCAGTATTTT. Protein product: CASSQGVRADTQYF.

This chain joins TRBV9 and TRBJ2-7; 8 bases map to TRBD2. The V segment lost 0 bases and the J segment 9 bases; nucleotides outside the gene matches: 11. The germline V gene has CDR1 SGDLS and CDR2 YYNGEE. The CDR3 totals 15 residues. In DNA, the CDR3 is TGTGCCAGCAGCGTAGATCTTTCGGCCGGGGGGGGGCAGTACTTC. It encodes CASSVDLSAGGGQYF.

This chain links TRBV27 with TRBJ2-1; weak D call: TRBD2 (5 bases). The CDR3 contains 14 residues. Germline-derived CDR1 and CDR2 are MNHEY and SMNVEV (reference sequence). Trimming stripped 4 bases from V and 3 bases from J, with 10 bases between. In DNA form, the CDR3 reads TGTGCCAGCAGTTCCCCGGGGAGCTACAATGAGCAGTTCTTC. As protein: CASSSPGSYNEQFF.

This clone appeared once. CDR3 DNA: TGTGCCAGCAGTTCAGGTCGGACTTTCACAGATACGCAGTATTTT. Its protein is CASSSGRTFTDTQYF. The chain couples TRBV6-5 to TRBJ2-3; possibly TRBD2 for D (5 bases). CDR3 length equals 15 residues. Germline V gene sequence: CDR1 MNHEY, CDR2 SVGAGI. Trimming took 4 bases from V and 2 from J, leaving 13 bases between them.

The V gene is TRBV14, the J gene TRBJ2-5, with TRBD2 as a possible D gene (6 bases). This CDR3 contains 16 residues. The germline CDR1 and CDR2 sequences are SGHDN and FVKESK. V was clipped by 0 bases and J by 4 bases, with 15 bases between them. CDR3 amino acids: CASSQDIGAGGETQYF. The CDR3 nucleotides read TGTGCCAGCAGCCAAGATATCGGAGCCGGGGGAGAGACCCAGTACTTC.

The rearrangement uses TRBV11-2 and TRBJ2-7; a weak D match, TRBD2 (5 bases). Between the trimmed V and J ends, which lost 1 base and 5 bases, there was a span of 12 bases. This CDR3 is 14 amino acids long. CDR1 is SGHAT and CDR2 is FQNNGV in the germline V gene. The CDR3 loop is CASSLGARGHEQYF. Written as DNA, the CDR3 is TGTGCCAGCAGCTTAGGGGCCAGAGGGCACGAGCAGTACTTC. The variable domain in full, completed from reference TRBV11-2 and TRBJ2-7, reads EAGVAQSPRYKIIEKRQSVAFWCNPISGHATLYWYQQILGQGPKLLIQFQNNGVVDDSQLPKDRFSAERLKGVDSTLKIQPAKLEDSAVYLCASSLGARGHEQYFGPGTRLTVT.

The CDR3 sequence: CAWAGRGSSYNSPLHF. CDR3 nucleotides: TGTGCCTGGGCAGGCAGGGGAAGCTCCTATAATTCACCCCTCCACTTT. This chain joins TRBV30 and TRBJ1-6, with D perhaps TRBD1 (6 bases). V dropped 5 bases and J dropped 0 bases, with 14 bases sitting between them. Germline CDR1 is GTSNPN and CDR2 is SVGIG (reference sequence). There are 16 residues in the CDR3.

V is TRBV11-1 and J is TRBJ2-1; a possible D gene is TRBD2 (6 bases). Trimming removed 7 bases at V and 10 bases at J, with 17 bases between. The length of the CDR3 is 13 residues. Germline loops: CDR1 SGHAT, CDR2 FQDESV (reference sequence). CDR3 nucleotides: TGTGCCAGCACCGAGACTAGGCGGGGCGAGCAGTTCTTC. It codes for CASTETRRGEQFF.

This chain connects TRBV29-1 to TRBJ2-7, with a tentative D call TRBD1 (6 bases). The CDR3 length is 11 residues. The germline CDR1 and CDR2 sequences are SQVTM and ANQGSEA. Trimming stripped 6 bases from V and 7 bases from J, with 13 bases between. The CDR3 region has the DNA TGCAGCGTCAGGGGTCAGGGAGAGCAGTACTTC. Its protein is CSVRGQGEQYF.

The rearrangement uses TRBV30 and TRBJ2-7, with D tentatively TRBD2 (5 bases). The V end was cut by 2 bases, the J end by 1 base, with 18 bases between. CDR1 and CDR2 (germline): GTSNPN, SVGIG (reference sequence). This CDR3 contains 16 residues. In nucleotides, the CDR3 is TGTGCCTGGAGTATCGATGCGGGTGCCCCTTCCTACGAGCAGTACTTC. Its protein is CAWSIDAGAPSYEQYF.

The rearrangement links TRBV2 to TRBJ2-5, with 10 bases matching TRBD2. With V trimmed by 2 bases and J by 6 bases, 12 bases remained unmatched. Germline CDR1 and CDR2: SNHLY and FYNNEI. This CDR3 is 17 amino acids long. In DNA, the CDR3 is TGTGCCAGCAGTGAAACCAGGGCTAGCGGGAGTCGAAAGACCCAGTACTTC. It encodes CASSETRASGSRKTQYF.

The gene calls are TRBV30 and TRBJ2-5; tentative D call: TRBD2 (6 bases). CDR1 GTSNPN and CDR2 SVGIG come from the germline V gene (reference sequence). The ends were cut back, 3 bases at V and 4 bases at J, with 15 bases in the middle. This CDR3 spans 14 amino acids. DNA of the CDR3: TGTGCCTGGAGAAGTCGGGGAGCGGGAGAGACCCAGTACTTC. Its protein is CAWRSRGAGETQYF.

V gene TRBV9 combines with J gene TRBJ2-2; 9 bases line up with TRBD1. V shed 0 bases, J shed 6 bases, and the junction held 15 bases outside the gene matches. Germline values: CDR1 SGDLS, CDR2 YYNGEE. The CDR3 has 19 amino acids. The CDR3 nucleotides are TGTGCCAGCAGCGTAGATCTCGGACAGGGGTCTTTGAGTGCCGGGGAGCTGTTTTTT. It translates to CASSVDLGQGSLSAGELFF.

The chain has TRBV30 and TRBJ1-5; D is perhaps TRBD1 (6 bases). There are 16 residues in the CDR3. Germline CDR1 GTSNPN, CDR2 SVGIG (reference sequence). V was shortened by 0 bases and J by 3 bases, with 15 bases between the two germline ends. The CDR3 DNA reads TGTGCCTGGAGTGTACCGGTACAGGGATACAATCAGCCCCAGCATTTT. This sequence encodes CAWSVPVQGYNQPQHF.

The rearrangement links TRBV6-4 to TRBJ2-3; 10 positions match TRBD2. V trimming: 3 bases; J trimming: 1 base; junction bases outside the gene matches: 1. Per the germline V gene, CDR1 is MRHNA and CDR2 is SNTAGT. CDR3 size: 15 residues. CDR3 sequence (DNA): TGTGCCAGCAGTGAGAGCGGGGGGGGCACAGATACGCAGTATTTT. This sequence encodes CASSESGGGTDTQYF.

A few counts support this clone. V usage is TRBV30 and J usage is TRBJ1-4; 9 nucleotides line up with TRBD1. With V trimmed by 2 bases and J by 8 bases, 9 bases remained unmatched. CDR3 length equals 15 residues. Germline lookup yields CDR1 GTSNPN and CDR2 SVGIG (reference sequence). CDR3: CAWSPAGQGTEKLFF. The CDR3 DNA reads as TGTGCCTGGAGTCCGGCGGGACAGGGAACGGAAAAACTGTTTTTT.

The CDR3 coding sequence is TGTGCCAGCAATCTAGCGGGGAGGTCCACCGGGGAGCTGTTTTTT. It is translated as CASNLAGRSTGELFF. The chain combines TRBV6-1 with TRBJ2-2, with 9 nucleotides matching TRBD2. V lost 7 bases, J lost 4 bases, and 7 bases stayed unmatched. The CDR3 has 15 residues. Per the germline V gene, CDR1 is MNHNS and CDR2 is SASEGT.

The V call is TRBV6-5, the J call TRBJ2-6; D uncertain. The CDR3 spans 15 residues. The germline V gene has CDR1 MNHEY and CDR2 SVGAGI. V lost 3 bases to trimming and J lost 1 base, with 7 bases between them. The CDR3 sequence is CASSYRRSGANVLTF. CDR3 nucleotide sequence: TGTGCCAGCAGTTATCGGAGATCTGGGGCCAACGTCCTGACTTTC.

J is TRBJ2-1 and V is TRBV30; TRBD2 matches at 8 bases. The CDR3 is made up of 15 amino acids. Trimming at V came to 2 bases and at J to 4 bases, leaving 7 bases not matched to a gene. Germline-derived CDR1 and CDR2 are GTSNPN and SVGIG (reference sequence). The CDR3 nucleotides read TGTGCCTGGAGTAGGACTAGCACTCTTTACAATGAGCAGTTCTTC. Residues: CAWSRTSTLYNEQFF.

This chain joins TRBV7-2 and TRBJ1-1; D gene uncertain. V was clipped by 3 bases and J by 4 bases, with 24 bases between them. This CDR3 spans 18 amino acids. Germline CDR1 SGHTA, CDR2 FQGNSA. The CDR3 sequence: CASSLQNGLLGRGTEAFF. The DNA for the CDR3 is TGTGCCAGCAGCTTGCAGAACGGACTCCTCGGGCGGGGCACTGAAGCTTTCTTT. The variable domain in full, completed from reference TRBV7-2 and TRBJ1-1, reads GAGVSQSPSNKVTEKGKDVELRCDPISGHTALYWYRQSLGQGLEFLIYFQGNSAPDKSGLPSDRFSAERTGGSVSTLTIQRTQQEDSAVYLCASSLQNGLLGRGTEAFFGQGTRLTVV.

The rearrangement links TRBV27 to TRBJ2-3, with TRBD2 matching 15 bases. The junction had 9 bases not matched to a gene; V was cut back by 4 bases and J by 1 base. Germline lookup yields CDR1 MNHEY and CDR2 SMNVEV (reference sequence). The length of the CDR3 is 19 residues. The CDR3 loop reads CASSSWTSGGVLGTDTQYF. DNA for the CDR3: TGTGCCAGCAGTTCCTGGACTAGCGGGGGGGTCCTTGGCACAGATACGCAGTATTTT.

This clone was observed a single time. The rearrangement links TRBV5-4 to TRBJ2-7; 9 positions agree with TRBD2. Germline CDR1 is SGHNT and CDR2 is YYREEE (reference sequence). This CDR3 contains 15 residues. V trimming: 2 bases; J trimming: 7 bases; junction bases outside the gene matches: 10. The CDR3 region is CASSLQVAGAGEQYF. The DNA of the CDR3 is TGTGCCAGCAGCTTACAGGTAGCGGGGGCGGGGGAGCAGTACTTC.

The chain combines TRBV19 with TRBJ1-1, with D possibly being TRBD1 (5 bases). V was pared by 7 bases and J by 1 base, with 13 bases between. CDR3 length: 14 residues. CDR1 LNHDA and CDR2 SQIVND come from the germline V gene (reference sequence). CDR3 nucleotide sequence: TGTGCCAGTAAGCGGGGCTCTTCGAACACTGAAGCTTTCTTT. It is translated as CASKRGSSNTEAFF.

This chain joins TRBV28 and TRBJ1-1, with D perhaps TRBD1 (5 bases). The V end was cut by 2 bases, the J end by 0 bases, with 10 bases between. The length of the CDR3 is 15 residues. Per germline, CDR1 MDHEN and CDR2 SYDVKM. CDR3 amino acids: CASSLGGLMNTEAFF. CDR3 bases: TGTGCCAGCAGTTTAGGGGGACTTATGAACACTGAAGCTTTCTTT.

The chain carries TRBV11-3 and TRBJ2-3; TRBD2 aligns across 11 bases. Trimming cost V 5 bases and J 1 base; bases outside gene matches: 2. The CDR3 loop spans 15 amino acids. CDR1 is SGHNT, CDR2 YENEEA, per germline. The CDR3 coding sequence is TGTGCCAGCAGCGCTAGCGGGGGGCGCACAGATACGCAGTATTTT. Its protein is CASSASGGRTDTQYF.

The DNA of the CDR3 is TGTGCCAGCTCTCAACAGGGAAGCGGGGAGCTGTTTTTT. The encoded protein is CASSQQGSGELFF. The chain joins TRBV18 to TRBJ2-2, with D possibly TRBD1 on 6 matching bases. This CDR3 is built from 13 residues. CDR1 and CDR2 (germline): KGHSH, LQKENI. Trimming pared 6 bases from V and 7 bases from J, leaving 12 bases between.

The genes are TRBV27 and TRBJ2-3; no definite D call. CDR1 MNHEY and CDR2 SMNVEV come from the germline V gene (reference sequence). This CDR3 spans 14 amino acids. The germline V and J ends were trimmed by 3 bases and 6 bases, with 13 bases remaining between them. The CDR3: CASSFSIPSDTQYF. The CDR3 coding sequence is TGTGCCAGCAGTTTTAGTATCCCTTCCGATACGCAGTATTTT.

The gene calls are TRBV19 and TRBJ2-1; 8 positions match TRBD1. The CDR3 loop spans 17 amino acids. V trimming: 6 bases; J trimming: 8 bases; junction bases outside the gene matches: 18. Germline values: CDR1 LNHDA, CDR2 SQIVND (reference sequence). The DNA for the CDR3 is TGTGCCAGTAGGGGGATACGGGACAGGACGAAGGACGATGAGCAGTTCTTC. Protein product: CASRGIRDRTKDDEQFF.